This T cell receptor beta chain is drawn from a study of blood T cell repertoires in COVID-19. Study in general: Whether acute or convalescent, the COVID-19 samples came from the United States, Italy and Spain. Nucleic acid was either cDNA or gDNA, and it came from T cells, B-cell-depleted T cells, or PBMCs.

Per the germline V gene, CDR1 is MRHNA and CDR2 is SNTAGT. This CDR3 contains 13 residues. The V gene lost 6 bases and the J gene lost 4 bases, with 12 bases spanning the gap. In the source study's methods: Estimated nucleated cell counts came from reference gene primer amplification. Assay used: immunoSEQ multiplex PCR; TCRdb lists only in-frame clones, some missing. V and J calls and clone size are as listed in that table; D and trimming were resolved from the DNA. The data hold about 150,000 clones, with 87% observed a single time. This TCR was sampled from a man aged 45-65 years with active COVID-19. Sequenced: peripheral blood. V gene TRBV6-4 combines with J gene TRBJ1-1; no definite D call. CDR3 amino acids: CASSKERSTEAFF. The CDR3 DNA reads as TGTGCCAGCAGCAAGGAGAGGAGCACTGAAGCTTTCTTT.